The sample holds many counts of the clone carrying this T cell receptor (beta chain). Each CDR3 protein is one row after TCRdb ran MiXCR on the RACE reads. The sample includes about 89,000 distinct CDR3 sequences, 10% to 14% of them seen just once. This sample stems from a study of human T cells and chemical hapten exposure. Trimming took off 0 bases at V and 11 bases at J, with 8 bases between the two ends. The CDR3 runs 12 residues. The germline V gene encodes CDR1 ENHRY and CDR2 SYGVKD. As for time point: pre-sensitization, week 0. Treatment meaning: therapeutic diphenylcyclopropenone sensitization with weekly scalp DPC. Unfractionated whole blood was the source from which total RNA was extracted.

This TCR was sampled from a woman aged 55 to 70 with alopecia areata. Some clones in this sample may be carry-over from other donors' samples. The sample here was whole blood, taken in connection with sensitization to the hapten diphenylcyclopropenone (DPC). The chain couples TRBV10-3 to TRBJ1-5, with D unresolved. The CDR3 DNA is TGTGCCATCAGTGAGTCGGGAGTGGCCCAGCATTTT. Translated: CAISESGVAQHF.